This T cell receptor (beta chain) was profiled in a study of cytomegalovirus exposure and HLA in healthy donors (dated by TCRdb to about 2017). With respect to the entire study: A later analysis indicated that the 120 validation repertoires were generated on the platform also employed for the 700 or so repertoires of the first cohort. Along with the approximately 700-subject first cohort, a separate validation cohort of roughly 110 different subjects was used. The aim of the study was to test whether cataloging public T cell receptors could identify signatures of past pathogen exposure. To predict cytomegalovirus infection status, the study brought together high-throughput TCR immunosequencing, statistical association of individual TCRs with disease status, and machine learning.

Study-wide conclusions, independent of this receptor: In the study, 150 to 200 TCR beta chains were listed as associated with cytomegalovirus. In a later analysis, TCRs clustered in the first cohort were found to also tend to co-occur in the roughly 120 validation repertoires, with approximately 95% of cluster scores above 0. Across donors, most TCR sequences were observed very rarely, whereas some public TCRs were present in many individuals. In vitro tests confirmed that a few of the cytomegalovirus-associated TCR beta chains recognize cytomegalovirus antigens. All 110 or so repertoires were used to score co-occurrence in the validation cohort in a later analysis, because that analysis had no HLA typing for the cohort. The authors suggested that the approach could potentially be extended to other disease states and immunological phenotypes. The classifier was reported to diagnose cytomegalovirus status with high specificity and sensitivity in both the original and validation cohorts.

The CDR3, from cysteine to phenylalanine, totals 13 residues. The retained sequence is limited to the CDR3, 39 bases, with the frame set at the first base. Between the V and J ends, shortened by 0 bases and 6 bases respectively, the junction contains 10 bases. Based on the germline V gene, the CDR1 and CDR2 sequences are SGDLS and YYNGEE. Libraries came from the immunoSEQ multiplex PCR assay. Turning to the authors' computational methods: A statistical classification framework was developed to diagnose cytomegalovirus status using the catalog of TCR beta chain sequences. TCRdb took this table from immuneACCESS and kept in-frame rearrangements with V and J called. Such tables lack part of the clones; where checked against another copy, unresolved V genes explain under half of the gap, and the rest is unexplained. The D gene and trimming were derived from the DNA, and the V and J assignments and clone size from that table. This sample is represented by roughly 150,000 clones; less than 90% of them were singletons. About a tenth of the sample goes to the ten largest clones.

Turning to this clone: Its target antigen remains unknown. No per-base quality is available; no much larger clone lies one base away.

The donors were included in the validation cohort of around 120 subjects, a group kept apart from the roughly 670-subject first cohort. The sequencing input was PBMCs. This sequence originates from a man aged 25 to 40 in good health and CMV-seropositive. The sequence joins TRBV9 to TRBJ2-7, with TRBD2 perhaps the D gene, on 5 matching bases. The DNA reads TGTGCCAGCAGCGTAGAGGGAGCCGGCGAGCAGTACTTC. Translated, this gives CASSVEGAGEQYF.